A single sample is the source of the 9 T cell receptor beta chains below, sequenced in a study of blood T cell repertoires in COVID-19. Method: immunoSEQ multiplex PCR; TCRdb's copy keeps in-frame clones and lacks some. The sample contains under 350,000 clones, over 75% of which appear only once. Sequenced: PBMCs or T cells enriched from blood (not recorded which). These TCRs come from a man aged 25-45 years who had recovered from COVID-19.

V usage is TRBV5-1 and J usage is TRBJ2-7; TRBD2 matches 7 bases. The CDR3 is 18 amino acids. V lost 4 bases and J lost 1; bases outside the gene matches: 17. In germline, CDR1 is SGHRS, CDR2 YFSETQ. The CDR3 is CASSEIPRGTGGSYEQYF. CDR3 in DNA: TGCGCCAGCAGCGAGATTCCCCGAGGGACCGGGGGGTCCTACGAGCAGTACTTC.

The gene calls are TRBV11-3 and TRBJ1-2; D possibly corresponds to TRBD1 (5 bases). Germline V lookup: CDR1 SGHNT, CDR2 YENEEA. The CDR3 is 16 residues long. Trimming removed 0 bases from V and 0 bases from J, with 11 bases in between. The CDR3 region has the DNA TGTGCCAGCAGCTTAGAAGGGCGACAGTCTAACTATGGCTACACCTTC. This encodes CASSLEGRQSNYGYTF.

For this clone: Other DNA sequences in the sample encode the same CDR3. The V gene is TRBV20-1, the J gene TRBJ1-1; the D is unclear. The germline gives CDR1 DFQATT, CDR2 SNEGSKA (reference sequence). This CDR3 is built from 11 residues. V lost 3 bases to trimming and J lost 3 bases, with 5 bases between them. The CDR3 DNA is TGCAGTGCTAGGGAGGACACTGAAGCTTTCTTT. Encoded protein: CSAREDTEAFF.

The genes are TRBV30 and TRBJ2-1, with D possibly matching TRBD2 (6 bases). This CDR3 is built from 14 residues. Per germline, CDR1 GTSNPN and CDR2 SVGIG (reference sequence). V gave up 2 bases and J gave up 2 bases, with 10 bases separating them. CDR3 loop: CAWSMGGTYNEQFF. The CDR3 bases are TGTGCCTGGAGTATGGGCGGGACCTACAATGAGCAGTTCTTC.

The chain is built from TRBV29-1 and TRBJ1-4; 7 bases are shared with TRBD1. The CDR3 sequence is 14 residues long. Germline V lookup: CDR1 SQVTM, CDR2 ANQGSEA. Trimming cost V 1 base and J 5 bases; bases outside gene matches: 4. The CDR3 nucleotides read TGCAGCGTTGAAGGGACAGGCTACAATGAAAAACTGTTTTTT. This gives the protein CSVEGTGYNEKLFF.

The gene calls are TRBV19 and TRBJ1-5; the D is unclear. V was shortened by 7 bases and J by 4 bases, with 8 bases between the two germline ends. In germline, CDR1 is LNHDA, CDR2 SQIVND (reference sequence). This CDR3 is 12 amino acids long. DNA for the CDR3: TGTGCCAGTACCCTGGAGAATCAGCCCCAGCATTTT. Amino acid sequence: CASTLENQPQHF.

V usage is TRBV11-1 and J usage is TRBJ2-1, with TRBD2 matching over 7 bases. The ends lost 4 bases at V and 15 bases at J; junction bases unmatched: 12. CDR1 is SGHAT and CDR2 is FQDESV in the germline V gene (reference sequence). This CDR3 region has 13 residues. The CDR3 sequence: CASSWEGGLARFF. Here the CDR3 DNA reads TGTGCCAGCAGCTGGGAGGGTGGATTAGCGCGGTTCTTC.

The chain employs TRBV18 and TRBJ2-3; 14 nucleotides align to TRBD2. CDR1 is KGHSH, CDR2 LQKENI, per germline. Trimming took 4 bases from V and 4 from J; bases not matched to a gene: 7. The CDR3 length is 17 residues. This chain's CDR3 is CASSLSGTSGSPDTQYF. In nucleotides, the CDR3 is TGTGCCAGCTCACTCTCCGGGACTAGCGGGAGTCCAGATACGCAGTATTTT.

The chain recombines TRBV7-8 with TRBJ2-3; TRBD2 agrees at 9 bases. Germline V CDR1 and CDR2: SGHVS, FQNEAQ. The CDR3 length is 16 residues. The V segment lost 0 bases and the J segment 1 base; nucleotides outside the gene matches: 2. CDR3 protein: CASSLAAGGGTDTQYF. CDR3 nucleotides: TGTGCCAGCAGCTTAGCGGCGGGGGGGGGCACAGATACGCAGTATTTT.